This T cell receptor beta chain was documented in a study of blood T cell repertoires in COVID-19. Profiled with immunoSEQ multiplex PCR; TCRdb holds only in-frame clones, not every one. Among around 180,000 clones, 70% to 90% were seen once, and the ten largest hold around 2.3%. The CDR3 is 14 residues long. Germline loops: CDR1 MNHEY, CDR2 SVGAGI. The V gene lost 0 bases and the J gene lost 6 bases, with 11 bases spanning the gap. The sequenced material came from peripheral blood. The receptor's source is a man aged 40-49 years with active or convalescent COVID-19. The V gene is TRBV6-5, the J gene TRBJ1-1, with a tentative D call TRBD1 (6 bases). The CDR3 sequence: CASSYSTGAAEAFF. The CDR3 nucleotides are TGTGCCAGCAGTTACTCGACAGGTGCCGCTGAAGCTTTCTTT.